What follows describes a single T cell receptor beta chain. Its antigen is undetermined. The CDR3 contains 15 residues. Germline V CDR1 and CDR2: DFQATT, SNEGSKA (reference sequence). Trimming shortened V by 3 bases and J by 0 bases, and 9 bases separated the two germline ends. This sample was taken from a study of T-cell reconstitution after alpha-beta-depleted transplantation in children. Findings and caveats of the study: Reports say that about two months after transplant, the alpha-beta T cells came out of several hundred graft clones that had expanded.

Unique molecular identifiers were used in preparing the TCRbeta library. TCRdb analysed the PCR reads with MiXCR anew, one entry per CDR3 protein. Among 250,000 to 350,000 distinct CDR3 sequences listed, 23% were seen once. This TCR derives from a male patient between 5 and 17 years old who had a stem cell transplant for acute lymphoblastic leukemia, so the T cells may come from the graft donor. The material was PBMCs, mostly from graft donor cells, obtained 180 days after TCRalphabeta/CD19-depleted stem cell transplant. The V gene is TRBV20-1, the J gene TRBJ2-6; D ambiguous. CDR3 amino acids: CSASLGPSGANVLTF. The CDR3 DNA sequence: TGCAGTGCTAGTTTAGGTCCCTCTGGGGCCAACGTCCTGACTTTC.